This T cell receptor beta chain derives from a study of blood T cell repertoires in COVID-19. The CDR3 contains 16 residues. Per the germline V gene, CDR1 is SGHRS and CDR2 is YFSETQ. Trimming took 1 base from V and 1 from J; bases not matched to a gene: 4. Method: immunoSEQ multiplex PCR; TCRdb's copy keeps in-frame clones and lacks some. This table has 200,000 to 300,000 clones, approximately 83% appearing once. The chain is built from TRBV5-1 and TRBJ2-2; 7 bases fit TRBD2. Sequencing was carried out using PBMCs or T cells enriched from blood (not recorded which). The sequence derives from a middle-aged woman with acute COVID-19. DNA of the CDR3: TGCGCCAGCAGCTTGTACGCTAGCGGGAACACCGGGGAGCTGTTTTTT. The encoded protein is CASSLYASGNTGELFF.